The next 17 T cell receptor beta chains were all read from a single sample in a study of HIV-infected children after antiretroviral therapy interruption. The TCR library was built from RNA with a 3' RACE protocol and unique molecular identifiers. TCRdb re-derived calls from the 3' RACE reads in MiXCR, one entry per CDR3 protein. The sample consists of about 40,000 distinct CDR3 sequences, over 6.5% of them appearing once. Treatment: PENTA 11 planned treatment interruption arm or continuous ART arm. Sequencing was performed on CD45RA+ CD4+ T cells from PBMCs, pooled from several time points, taken from a donor given antiretroviral therapy, either interrupted or continuous. Documented subset: naive CD4+ CD45RA+ CD45RO- T cells. All receptors come from a pool of human donors with HIV.

This clonotype was seen many times. The chain is built from TRBV18 and TRBJ1-2, with no clear D. The CDR3 has 13 residues. Germline lookup yields CDR1 KGHSH and CDR2 LQKENI. The germline V and J ends were trimmed by 3 bases and 6 bases, with 11 bases remaining between them. The CDR3 reads CASSPSRVDGYTF. Here the CDR3 DNA reads TGTGCCAGCTCACCCTCCCGGGTTGATGGCTACACCTTC.

There are many counts of this clonotype. J is TRBJ2-5 and V is TRBV7-3, with 9 positions matching TRBD1. The V segment lost 4 bases and the J segment 7 bases; nucleotides outside the gene matches: 4. The CDR3 has 13 residues. CDR1 is SGHTA and CDR2 is FQGTGA in the germline V gene. CDR3 coding DNA: TGTGCCAGCAGCTGGACAGGGGACGGGACCCAGTACTTC. It is translated as CASSWTGDGTQYF.

This clonotype was detected ten times or more. This chain's CDR3 is CASSFSPIAGVRLFF. The CDR3 DNA sequence: TGTGCCAGCAGTTTTTCCCCTATTGCGGGAGTTCGGCTGTTTTTT. The chain uses TRBV27 and TRBJ2-2; 7 positions match TRBD2. The V segment lost 3 bases and the J segment 13 bases; nucleotides outside the gene matches: 14. CDR1 and CDR2 from the germline V gene are MNHEY and SMNVEV (reference sequence). This CDR3 spans 15 amino acids.

The chain joins TRBV12-5 to TRBJ2-3; the match to TRBD2 covers 11 bases. Looked up from germline, CDR1 is LGHNT and CDR2 is FRNRAP. This CDR3 has 16 residues. The junction had 15 bases not matched to a gene; V was cut back by 5 bases and J by 11 bases. CDR3 region: CASGGGGLAVRQRQYF. The CDR3 DNA follows: TGTGCTAGTGGTGGGGGGGGACTAGCGGTCCGTCAGAGGCAGTATTTT.

This clonotype turned up a few times. The V gene is TRBV28, the J gene TRBJ2-2; D not certain. Germline V gene data show CDR1 as MDHEN and CDR2 as SYDVKM. The CDR3 is 13 residues long. Deletions cut 4 bases from V and 0 bases from J, with 3 bases between. CDR3 region: CASSYSNTGELFF. The CDR3 DNA follows: TGTGCCAGCAGTTACTCGAACACCGGGGAGCTGTTTTTT. Drawing the rest from reference TRBV28 and TRBJ2-2, the complete variable domain is DVKVTQSSRYLVKRTGEKVFLECVQDMDHENMFWYRQDPGLGLRLIYFSYDVKMKEKGDIPEGYSVSREKKERFSLILESASTNQTSMYLCASSYSNTGELFFGEGSRLTVL.

Ten or more counts support this clonotype. V gene TRBV7-3 combines with J gene TRBJ2-1; TRBD2 is a possible D gene (5 bases). V gave up 5 bases and J gave up 7 bases, with 18 bases separating them. Germline V gives CDR1 SGHTA, CDR2 FQGTGA. The length of the CDR3 is 15 residues. The CDR3 loop is CASSSGPSTVNEQFF. CDR3 DNA: TGTGCCAGCAGCAGTGGACCTAGCACTGTGAATGAGCAGTTCTTC.

This clonotype was observed a handful of times. This rearrangement joins TRBV18 to TRBJ1-4; tentatively, D is TRBD1 (5 bases). Germline-derived CDR1 and CDR2 are KGHSH and LQKENI. This CDR3 comprises 16 residues. V was shortened by 1 base and J by 1 base, with 10 bases between the two germline ends. The chain's CDR3 is CASSPRSDRTNEKLFF. CDR3 bases: TGTGCCAGCTCACCACGAAGCGACAGAACTAATGAAAAACTGTTTTTT.

This clonotype was observed at least ten times. This chain joins TRBV30 and TRBJ2-7; D unresolved. CDR3 size: 11 residues. Trimming removed 5 bases from V and 6 bases from J, with 11 bases in between. CDR1 GTSNPN and CDR2 SVGIG come from the germline V gene (reference sequence). CDR3: CAWARVGEQYF. Here the CDR3 DNA reads TGTGCCTGGGCCAGAGTGGGCGAGCAGTACTTC.

This clonotype was observed many times. The chain couples TRBV24-1 to TRBJ2-1, with D perhaps TRBD1 or TRBD2 (5 bases each). The CDR3 totals 15 residues. V shed 7 bases and J shed 5 bases, with 17 bases lying between them. Germline V CDR1 and CDR2: KGHDR, SFDVKD. This CDR3 is CATRNTGPAHNEQFF. The CDR3 bases are TGTGCCACCAGGAATACGGGACCAGCCCACAATGAGCAGTTCTTC.

This clonotype has at least ten counts. This sequence joins TRBV18 and TRBJ1-6, with D perhaps TRBD1 (5 bases). Germline V CDR1 and CDR2: KGHSH, LQKENI. The CDR3 totals 16 residues. V was shortened by 1 base and J by 13 bases, with 20 bases between the two germline ends. CDR3 amino acids: CASSPRRGDPQSPLHF. The CDR3 DNA is TGTGCCAGCTCACCACGAAGAGGGGACCCCCAGTCCCCCCTCCACTTT.

This clonotype has just a few counts. This chain uses TRBV25-1 with TRBJ1-6; 9 nucleotides agree with TRBD1. From germline, CDR1 is MGHDK and CDR2 SYGVNS. CDR3 length: 16 amino acids. Losses at the gene ends were 5 bases for V and 9 bases for J; bases not matched to a gene: 11. CDR3 bases: TGTGCCAGCAGTAGCTTTGGGACAGGGAATTTTTCACCCCTCCACTTT. Amino acid sequence: CASSSFGTGNFSPLHF.

This clonotype was picked up many times. J is TRBJ2-4 and V is TRBV7-9, with no clear D. V was trimmed by 8 bases and J by 0 bases, leaving 14 bases between them. Germline V gene sequence: CDR1 SEHNR, CDR2 FQNEAQ (reference sequence). The CDR3 totals 15 residues. CDR3 sequence reads: CASFGQPLAKNIQYF. The CDR3 coding sequence is TGTGCCAGCTTTGGGCAGCCACTAGCCAAAAACATTCAGTACTTC.

This clonotype has ten or more counts. J is TRBJ2-7 and V is TRBV7-2; 7 nucleotides line up with TRBD1. This CDR3 is 14 amino acids long. Germline CDR1 reads SGHTA; CDR2 reads FQGNSA. The V gene end was trimmed by 8 bases and the J gene end by 7 bases; junction bases not matched to a gene: 14. CDR3 sequence: CASDKGQRWGEQYF. CDR3 DNA sequence: TGTGCCAGCGACAAGGGACAGCGCTGGGGTGAGCAGTACTTC.

The table lists this clonotype with many counts. This rearrangement joins TRBV5-1 to TRBJ2-1; TRBD2 matches at 14 bases. V lost 4 bases to trimming and J lost 4 bases; unmatched junction nucleotides: 7. This CDR3 has 17 residues. The germline CDR1 and CDR2 sequences are SGHRS and YFSETQ. CDR3: CASSPGLAGALYNEQFF. CDR3 nucleotides: TGCGCCAGCAGCCCGGGACTAGCGGGGGCCCTATACAATGAGCAGTTCTTC.

In this sample, this clonotype turned up many times. This chain uses TRBV12-3 or TRBV12-4 with TRBJ1-2, with D unresolved. The CDR3 length is 13 residues. Trimming pared 5 bases from V and 2 bases from J, leaving 9 bases between. The CDR3 region is CASSSAINYGYTF. DNA for the CDR3: TGTGCCAGCAGTAGCGCCATAAACTATGGCTACACCTTC.

This clonotype has ten or more counts. The chain uses TRBV9 and TRBJ2-2, with TRBD2 matching 7 bases. The CDR3 runs 17 residues. The germline gives CDR1 SGDLS, CDR2 YYNGEE. V lost 0 bases and J lost 3; bases outside the gene matches: 8. DNA of the CDR3: TGTGCCAGCAGCGTAGATGCGGGAGATAGGTACACCGGGGAGCTGTTTTTT. This sequence encodes CASSVDAGDRYTGELFF.

In its sample, this clonotype was seen many times. The rearrangement joins TRBV12-3 or TRBV12-4 to TRBJ2-1; D is possibly TRBD2 (6 bases). V was trimmed by 5 bases and J by 6 bases, leaving 20 bases between them. This CDR3 has 16 residues. The CDR3 coding sequence is TGTGCCAGCAGTCTTGCCGGGGGTCCGACAAGCAATGAGCAGTTCTTC. Its translation is CASSLAGGPTSNEQFF.